One TCR beta chain is described in this entry. The sample holds many counts of this clonotype. No antigen is known for it. Base qualities are missing; no much larger clone stands one base away. Sequenced using an Illumina NovaSeq 6000. Using 5'RACE with constant-segment primers, TCRalpha and TCRbeta cDNA libraries were constructed, with sample barcodes and unique molecular identifiers added in the process. Trizol reagent was used to extract RNA from every sample. Libraries were amplified in two PCR steps, with a second sample barcode and Illumina TruSeq adapters added in the second step. Sequencing of the libraries was done on an Illumina NovaSeq, producing 2 x 150 bp paired-end reads. Per the authors' processing: With migec v1.2.7, reads were demultiplexed and then collapsed into UMI-guided consensus sequences. Using mixcr v2.1.11, UMI consensuses were aligned to TRA and TRB V and J templates and then assembled into clonotypes. A clonotype was counted as expanded or contracted only when both edgeR and NoisET called the clonotype significant, with the noise models trained on biological replicates. For edgeR calls, the thresholds were a false discovery rate-adjusted p below 0.01 and a log2 fold-change of 1. As an exploratory analysis of dynamics, PCA with hierarchical clustering was applied to max-normalized trajectories of the 1000 most abundant clonotypes. Separately sequenced CD4+ and CD8+ repertoires were used to assign a CD4 or CD8 phenotype to each responding clone. The public reads were quality trimmed at Q25 with fastp and then assembled into clones with MiXCR by TCRdb, keeping productive beta chains. One record per CDR3 amino acid sequence lists the most common genes and DNA. The V and J calls were not made by the authors but by TCRdb's processing. This sample comprises a few hundred thousand distinct CDR3 sequences, roughly 23% of them detected only once. The leading ten clones occupy approximately 13% of the sample.

The sample is drawn from a study of T-cell memory formation after mild COVID-19 (dated by TCRdb to the early 2020s). Describing the broader study: TCR sequence clusters from the two donors were found to be largely donor specific. T-cell clones expanding and contracting after mild COVID-19 in a couple of donors were tracked by longitudinal TCRalpha and TCRbeta repertoire sequencing. The cohort comprised two young, previously healthy adult volunteers, one female and one male. The research as a whole found: Contracting CD4+ clones appeared mostly in the CM and EM memory subsets, whereas CD8+ clones were enriched in EMRA. SARS-CoV-2 specificity of the second-wave clones peaking on day 37 was not confirmed. Balanced CD4/CD8 phenotypes were observed for clones contracting from day 15 to 85, whereas a bias towards CD4+ was observed for a second wave of clones expanding from day 15 to 37. Some responding clones were detected in pre-infection memory, suggesting pre-existing cross-reactive memory T cells joined the SARS-CoV-2 response. Only two mild cases were covered by the study, and larger cohorts that include severe cases with pre-infection samples were considered necessary.

The CDR3 runs 16 residues from the cysteine to the phenylalanine. Only the CDR3 DNA stays, 48 bases, in frame from base 1. According to the germline V gene (reference sequence), CDR1 reads SEHNR and CDR2 reads FQNEAQ. V is pruned by 2 bases and J by 8 bases, leaving 9 bases of the junction without a gene match. PBMCs were isolated by Ficoll-Paque density gradient centrifugation. The sequenced sample was PBMCs or a T cell subset sorted from them (not recorded which). The V gene is TRBV7-9 and the J gene is TRBJ2-1; TRBD2 lines up with 10 middle nucleotides. The clonotype originates from an adult woman who had mild COVID-19 (a few samples of this study predate the infection). The sample titles of this study are shuffled in the database, so cell type and time point are left out; the donor was told from shared clones. At the DNA level, the sequence is TGTGCCAGCAGCTTATCGTCTAGCGGGAGTGAGGATGAGCAGTTCTTC. This translates into CASSLSSSGSEDEQFF.